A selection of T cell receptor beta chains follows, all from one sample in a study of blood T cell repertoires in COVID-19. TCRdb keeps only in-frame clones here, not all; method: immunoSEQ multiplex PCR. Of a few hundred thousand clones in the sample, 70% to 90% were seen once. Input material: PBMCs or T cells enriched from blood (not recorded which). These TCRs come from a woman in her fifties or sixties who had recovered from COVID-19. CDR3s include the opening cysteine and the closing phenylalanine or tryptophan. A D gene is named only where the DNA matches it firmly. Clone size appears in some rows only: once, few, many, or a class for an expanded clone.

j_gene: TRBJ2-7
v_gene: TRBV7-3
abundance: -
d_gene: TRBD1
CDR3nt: TGTGCCAGCAGCCAGGGGGCCGGGGGCGAGCAGTACTTC
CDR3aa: CASSQGAGGEQYF

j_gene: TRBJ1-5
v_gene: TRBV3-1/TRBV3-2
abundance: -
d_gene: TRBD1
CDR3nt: TGTGCCAGCAGCTTACGACAGGGGGGACAGCCCCAGCATTTT
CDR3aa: CASSLRQGGQPQHF

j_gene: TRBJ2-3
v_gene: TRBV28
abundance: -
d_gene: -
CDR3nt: TGTGCCAGCAGTTTGACAGGTAGCACAGATACGCAGTATTTT
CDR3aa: CASSLTGSTDTQYF

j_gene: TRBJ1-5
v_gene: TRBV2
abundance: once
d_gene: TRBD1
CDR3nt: TGTGCCAGCAGCGCGGACAGGGGCTACCAGCCCCAGCATTTT
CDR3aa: CASSADRGYQPQHF

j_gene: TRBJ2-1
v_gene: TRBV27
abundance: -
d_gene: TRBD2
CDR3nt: TGTGCCAGCAGTCGCAACGGGGGGAACAATGAGCAGTTCTTC
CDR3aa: CASSRNGGNNEQFF

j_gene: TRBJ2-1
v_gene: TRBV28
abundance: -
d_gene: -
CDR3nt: TGTGCCAGCAGTTTACCCTACCACTACAATGAGCAGTTCTTC
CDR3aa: CASSLPYHYNEQFF

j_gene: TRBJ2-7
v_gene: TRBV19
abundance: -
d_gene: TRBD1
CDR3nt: TGTGCCAGTAATCCCGGGACAGGGGGCTACGAGCAGTACTTC
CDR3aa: CASNPGTGGYEQYF

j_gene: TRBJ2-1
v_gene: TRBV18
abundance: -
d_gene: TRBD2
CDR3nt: TGTGCCAGCTCACCTCTAGCGGGGGCCTACAATGAGCAGTTCTTC
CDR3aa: CASSPLAGAYNEQFF

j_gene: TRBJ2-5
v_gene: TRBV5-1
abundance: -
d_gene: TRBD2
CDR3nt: TGCGCCAGCAGCCCGGGGAACGCTGGACTAGCGGGGATGTACCAAGAGACCCAGTACTTC
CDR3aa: CASSPGNAGLAGMYQETQYF

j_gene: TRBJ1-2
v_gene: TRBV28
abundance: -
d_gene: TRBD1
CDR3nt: TGTGCCAGCAGACAACAGGGGGCGGGTGGCTACACCTTC
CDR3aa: CASRQQGAGGYTF

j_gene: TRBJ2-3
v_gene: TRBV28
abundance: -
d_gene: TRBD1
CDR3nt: TGTGCCAGCAGTTTTGAGGACAGGGGGCAGTATTTT
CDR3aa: CASSFEDRGQYF

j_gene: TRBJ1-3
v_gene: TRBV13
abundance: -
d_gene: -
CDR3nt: TGTGCCAGCAGCTTCGGGTTGGTTCGGGGAATTGAGAACACCATATATTTT
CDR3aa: CASSFGLVRGIENTIYF

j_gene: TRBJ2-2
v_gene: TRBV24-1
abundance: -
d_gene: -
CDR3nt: TGTGCCACCAGTGATTCCCGGGGGGGACAGGGGAACACCGGGGAGCTGTTTTTT
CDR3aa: CATSDSRGGQGNTGELFF

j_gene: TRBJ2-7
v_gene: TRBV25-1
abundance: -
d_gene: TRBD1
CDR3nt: TGTGCCAGCAGTGAATGGGACAGGGGTTACGAGCAGTACTTC
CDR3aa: CASSEWDRGYEQYF

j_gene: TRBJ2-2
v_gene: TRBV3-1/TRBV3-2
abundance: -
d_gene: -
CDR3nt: TGTGCCAGCAGCCAAGGGGGCAGGGGAAAGAACACCGGGGAGCTGTTTTTT
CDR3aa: CASSQGGRGKNTGELFF

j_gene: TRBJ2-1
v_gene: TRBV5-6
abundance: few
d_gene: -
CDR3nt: TGTGCCAGCAGCTTAATAGGGGAGGCGAGTAGCTCCTACAATGAGCAGTTCTTC
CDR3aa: CASSLIGEASSSYNEQFF

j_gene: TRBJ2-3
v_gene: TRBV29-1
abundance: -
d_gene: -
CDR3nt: TGCAGCGTTAGAGGGGGAATTAGCACAGATACGCAGTATTTT
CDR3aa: CSVRGGISTDTQYF

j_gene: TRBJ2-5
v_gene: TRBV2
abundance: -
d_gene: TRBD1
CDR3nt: TGTGCCAGCAGTAAGGGTACAGGGGGAGAGACCCAGTACTTC
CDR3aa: CASSKGTGGETQYF

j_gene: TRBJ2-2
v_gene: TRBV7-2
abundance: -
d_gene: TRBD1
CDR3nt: TGTGCCAGCAGCCCGACAGGGACGAACACCGGGGAGCTGTTTTTT
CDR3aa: CASSPTGTNTGELFF

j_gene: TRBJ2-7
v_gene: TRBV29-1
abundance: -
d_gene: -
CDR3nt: TGCAGCGTTGAAGCCGGGGTGGGCACCTACGAGCAGTACTTC
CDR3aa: CSVEAGVGTYEQYF

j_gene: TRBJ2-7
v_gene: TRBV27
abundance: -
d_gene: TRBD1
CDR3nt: TGTGCCAGCAGTTTCCCCCGGACAGGAGGCCTCGCGTACGAGCAGTACTTC
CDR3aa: CASSFPRTGGLAYEQYF

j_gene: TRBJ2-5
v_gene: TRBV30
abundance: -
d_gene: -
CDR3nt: TGTGCCCTAGGCGGTTCCGAGACCCAGTACTTC
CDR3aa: CALGGSETQYF

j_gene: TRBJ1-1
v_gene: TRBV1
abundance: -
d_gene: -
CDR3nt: TGCACCAGCAGCCCCTCGGGACAAGAGAACACTGAAGCTTTCTTT
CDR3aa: CTSSPSGQENTEAFF

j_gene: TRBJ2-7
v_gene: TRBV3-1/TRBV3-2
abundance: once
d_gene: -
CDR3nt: TGTGCCAGCAGCCATAGGGGAAGCTACGAGCAGTACTTC
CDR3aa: CASSHRGSYEQYF

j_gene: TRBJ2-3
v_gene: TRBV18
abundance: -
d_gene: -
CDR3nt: TGTGCCAGCTCACGGGCGTCTAGCACAGATACGCAGTATTTT
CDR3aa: CASSRASSTDTQYF

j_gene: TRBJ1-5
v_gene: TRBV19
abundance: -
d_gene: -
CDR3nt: TGTGCCAGTAGTAAAATTACAGGGAGAGGGAGCCGCAATCAGCCCCAGCATTTT
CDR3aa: CASSKITGRGSRNQPQHF

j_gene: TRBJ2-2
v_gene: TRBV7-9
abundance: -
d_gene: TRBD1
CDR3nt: TGTGCCAGCAGCGAGGGACAGGGACCCGGGGAGCTGTTTTTT
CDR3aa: CASSEGQGPGELFF

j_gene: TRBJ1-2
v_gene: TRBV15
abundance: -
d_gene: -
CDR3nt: TGTGCCACCAGCAGTCCCGGGAGATACTATGGCTACACCTTC
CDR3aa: CATSSPGRYYGYTF

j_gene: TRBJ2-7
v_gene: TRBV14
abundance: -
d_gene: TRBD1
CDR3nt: TGTGCCAGCAGCCAAGGGACAGGTCGCTCCTACGAGCAGTACTTC
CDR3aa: CASSQGTGRSYEQYF

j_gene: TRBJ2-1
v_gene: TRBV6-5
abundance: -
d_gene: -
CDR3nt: TGTGCCAGCACGGCTAGGTTAAGAGGGGGAAATGAGCAGTTCTTC
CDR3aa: CASTARLRGGNEQFF

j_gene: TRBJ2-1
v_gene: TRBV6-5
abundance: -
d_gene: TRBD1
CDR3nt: TGTGCCAGCAGTTACGCGGCAGGGGGTCATAATGAGCAGTTCTTC
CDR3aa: CASSYAAGGHNEQFF

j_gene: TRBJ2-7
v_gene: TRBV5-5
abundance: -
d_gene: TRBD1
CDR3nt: TGTGCCAGCAGCCGAGACAGGGCCTCACCCTACGAGCAGTACTTC
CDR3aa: CASSRDRASPYEQYF

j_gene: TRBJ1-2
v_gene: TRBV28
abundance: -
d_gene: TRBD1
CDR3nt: TGTGCCAGCAGTTTATTTACCACAGGGGAGAATGGCTACACCTTC
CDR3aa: CASSLFTTGENGYTF

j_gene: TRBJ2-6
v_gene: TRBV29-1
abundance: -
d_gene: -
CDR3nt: TGCAGCGCCCGGAGCTCTGGGGCCAACGTCCTGACTTTC
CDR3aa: CSARSSGANVLTF